The following is a T cell receptor beta chain sequence with its context. Its antigen is not identified. Some clones are missing from TCRdb's copy, which holds only in-frame ones; the method was immunoSEQ multiplex PCR. The sample holds some 140,000 clones; more than 90% are singletons and the top ten take 18%. CDR1 and CDR2 (germline): SGHAT, FQNNGV. This CDR3 contains 10 residues. These data are taken from a study of T cell responses to AZD1222 COVID-19 vaccine. Findings and caveats of the study: Females outnumbered males among donors, who were mostly white British; clonal diversity was possibly underestimated. Spike-specific TCRs gained breadth and depth after people received two AZD1222 doses.

This sample comprised peripheral blood, obtained on day 0 of AZD1222 vaccination. The V gene is TRBV11-2, the J gene TRBJ2-7, with D possibly being TRBD1 (5 bases). The TCR comes from an adult in good health. CDR3 in DNA: TGTGCGGCAGGGAACCACGAGCAGTACTTC. Translation: CAAGNHEQYF.